These T cell receptor beta chains were read from a single sample in a study of cytomegalovirus exposure and HLA in healthy donors. The repertoire was sequenced with immunoSEQ multiplex PCR; TCRdb's copy has only in-frame clones and lacks some. Of more than 95,000 clones listed, about 87% are singletons. The sequencing input was PBMCs. The receptors were gathered from a man in his late teens or twenties in good health and CMV-seronegative. Both conserved end residues are part of each CDR3. Fields, in order: J gene, clone size, D gene, V gene, CDR3 DNA, CDR3 protein. The D gene is left open where the match is weak. Rows may omit the clone size; those that give it use once, few, many or a size class.

J: TRBJ1-4
size: -
D: -
V: TRBV19
DNA: TGTGCCAGTAGTATGAAGACAGCAACTAATGAAAAACTGTTTTTT
CDR3: CASSMKTATNEKLFF

J: TRBJ2-7
size: -
D: -
V: TRBV9
DNA: TGTGCCAGCAGCGTAGGAGGTAGCGGAATTTCCTACGAGCAGTACTTC
CDR3: CASSVGGSGISYEQYF

J: TRBJ2-7
size: -
D: -
V: TRBV6-6
DNA: TGTGCCAGCAGTACGACGCGGGGCTACGAGCAGTACTTC
CDR3: CASSTTRGYEQYF

J: TRBJ1-6
size: once
D: TRBD1
V: TRBV5-1
DNA: TGCGCCAGCAGCGCAGGGGGCTTGGATTCACCCCTCCACTTT
CDR3: CASSAGGLDSPLHF

J: TRBJ2-4
size: once
D: TRBD2
V: TRBV6-6
DNA: TGTGCCAGCAGTTCTCAACTAGCGGGAAACATTCAGTACTTC
CDR3: CASSSQLAGNIQYF

J: TRBJ2-3
size: -
D: -
V: TRBV21-1
DNA: TGTGCCAGCAGCACTTCCGGGAAAGGCACAGATACGCAGTATTTT
CDR3: CASSTSGKGTDTQYF

J: TRBJ1-5
size: few
D: TRBD1
V: TRBV10-2
DNA: TGCGCCAGCAGTGCTACAGGGGGGAGCAATCAGCCCCAGCATTTT
CDR3: CASSATGGSNQPQHF

J: TRBJ1-4
size: -
D: -
V: TRBV19
DNA: TGTGCCAGTAGTACCCCAGGGGAAGTTAGTGAAAAACTGTTTTTT
CDR3: CASSTPGEVSEKLFF

J: TRBJ2-7
size: -
D: -
V: TRBV27
DNA: TGTGCCAGCAGTTTGTCGTACAGGGCTCCCTACGAGCAGTACTTC
CDR3: CASSLSYRAPYEQYF

J: TRBJ1-2
size: -
D: -
V: TRBV2
DNA: TGTGCCAGCAGGGACTCCGGGCAGGGGATTTACTACACCTTC
CDR3: CASRDSGQGIYYTF

J: TRBJ1-3
size: -
D: -
V: TRBV19
DNA: TGTGCCAGTAGTCTCGTTTTAGGAGCATACTCTGGAAACACCATATATTTT
CDR3: CASSLVLGAYSGNTIYF

J: TRBJ2-4
size: -
D: -
V: TRBV29-1
DNA: TGCAGCGTTCAGGCAGGCTCTTTGGCGGCCAAAAACATTCAGTACTTC
CDR3: CSVQAGSLAAKNIQYF

J: TRBJ2-7
size: -
D: TRBD1
V: TRBV7-9
DNA: TGTGCCAGCAGCTTCACCGGGACAGCGTACGAGCAGTACTTC
CDR3: CASSFTGTAYEQYF

J: TRBJ1-5
size: -
D: -
V: TRBV25-1
DNA: TGTGCCAGCAGTGACGGGAATCAGCCCCAGCATTTT
CDR3: CASSDGNQPQHF

J: TRBJ2-7
size: -
D: -
V: TRBV4-2
DNA: TGTGCCAGCAGCCAAGATTACTTCTACGAGCAGTACTTC
CDR3: CASSQDYFYEQYF

J: TRBJ2-7
size: once
D: TRBD1
V: TRBV4-3
DNA: TGCGCCAGCAGCCAAGATACCGGGACAGGGATGAATAGTAGGTCCTACGAGCAGTACTTC
CDR3: CASSQDTGTGMNSRSYEQYF

J: TRBJ2-1
size: -
D: TRBD1
V: TRBV2
DNA: TGTGCCAGCAGTGAGTCCGCCGGGACAGCGCAGGAGCAGTTCTTC
CDR3: CASSESAGTAQEQFF

J: TRBJ2-1
size: -
D: -
V: TRBV5-1
DNA: TGCGCCAGCAGCCCCGGAGGTGCATACAATGAGCAGTTCTTC
CDR3: CASSPGGAYNEQFF

J: TRBJ1-5
size: once
D: -
V: TRBV12-2
DNA: TGTGCAAGTCGCTTAACTCCACGGGTAGGTTTTCTAAGCCAGCCCCAGCATTTT
CDR3: CASRLTPRVGFLSQPQHF

J: TRBJ1-5
size: -
D: -
V: TRBV5-1
DNA: TGCGCCAGCAGCTTGGATGGGAGGCTAAACAGCAATCAGCCCCAGCATTTT
CDR3: CASSLDGRLNSNQPQHF

J: TRBJ1-1
size: -
D: -
V: TRBV27
DNA: TGTGCCAGCAGTTTGGGGGGAGAAGCTTTCTTT
CDR3: CASSLGGEAFF

J: TRBJ1-2
size: -
D: -
V: TRBV28
DNA: TGTGCCAGCAATATCGAGGGTGTTACTGGCTACACCTTC
CDR3: CASNIEGVTGYTF

J: TRBJ1-3
size: once
D: TRBD1
V: TRBV30
DNA: TGTGCCTGGAGTCCACAGACAGGGGCAAACACCATATATTTT
CDR3: CAWSPQTGANTIYF

J: TRBJ2-3
size: once
D: TRBD2
V: TRBV14
DNA: TGTGCCAGCAGCCAAGGGCTAGCGGGAGTCTCGATCTTCGATACGCAGTATTTT
CDR3: CASSQGLAGVSIFDTQYF

J: TRBJ1-3
size: -
D: -
V: TRBV6-5
DNA: TGTGCCAGCAGCCGGACAGTCTTGTCCGGAAACACCATATATTTT
CDR3: CASSRTVLSGNTIYF

J: TRBJ2-7
size: once
D: -
V: TRBV4-3
DNA: TGCGCCAGCAGCCAAGATTCGAGGTTCTCCTACGAGCAGTACTTC
CDR3: CASSQDSRFSYEQYF

J: TRBJ2-7
size: few
D: -
V: TRBV11-3
DNA: TGTGCCAGCAGCTTAGGGGGGGACTTTTACGAGCAGTACTTC
CDR3: CASSLGGDFYEQYF

J: TRBJ2-1
size: -
D: -
V: TRBV11-3
DNA: TGTGCCAGCAGCTCAGGCAGAAGAAGCTCCTACAATGAGCAGTTCTTC
CDR3: CASSSGRRSSYNEQFF

J: TRBJ2-5
size: -
D: -
V: TRBV13
DNA: TGTGCCAGCAGCCATACAGGCCTCCGGGAGACCCAGTACTTC
CDR3: CASSHTGLRETQYF